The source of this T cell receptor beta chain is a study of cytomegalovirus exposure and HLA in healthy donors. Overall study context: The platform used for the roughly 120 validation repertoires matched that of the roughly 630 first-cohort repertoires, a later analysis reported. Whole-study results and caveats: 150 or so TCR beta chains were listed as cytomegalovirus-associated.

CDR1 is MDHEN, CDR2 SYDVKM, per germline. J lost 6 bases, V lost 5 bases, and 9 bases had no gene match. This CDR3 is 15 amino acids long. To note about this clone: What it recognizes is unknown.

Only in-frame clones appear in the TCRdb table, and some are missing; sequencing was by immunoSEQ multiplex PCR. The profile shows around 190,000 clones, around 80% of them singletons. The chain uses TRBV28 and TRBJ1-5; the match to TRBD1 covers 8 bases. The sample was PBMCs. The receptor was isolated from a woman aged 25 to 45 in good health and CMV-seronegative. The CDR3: CASSPSDRESQPQHF. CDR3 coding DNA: TGTGCCAGCAGTCCGTCGGACAGGGAGAGTCAGCCCCAGCATTTT.